These 27 T cell receptor beta chains originate from one sample sequenced in a study of blood T cell repertoires in COVID-19. Generated by immunoSEQ multiplex PCR, the TCRdb table keeps only in-frame clones and is missing some. Among over 200,000 clones listed, 81% were seen once. The sequenced sample consisted of peripheral blood. The receptors derive from a woman of 80 years or more with acute or convalescent COVID-19.

Here the CDR3 DNA reads TGTGCCAGCAGCTCCGGGACTAGCGGGGGCGTATACAATGAGCAGTTCTTC. Its protein product is CASSSGTSGGVYNEQFF. This chain connects TRBV7-2 to TRBJ2-1; TRBD2 agrees at 14 bases. The length of the CDR3 is 17 residues. Trimming at V came to 4 bases and at J to 4 bases, leaving 6 bases not matched to a gene. CDR1 SGHTA and CDR2 FQGNSA come from the germline V gene.

The chain carries TRBV7-9 and TRBJ1-2; D remains ambiguous. The CDR3 is made up of 11 amino acids. V gave up 10 bases and J gave up 8 bases, with 14 bases separating them. The germline V gene has CDR1 SEHNR and CDR2 FQNEAQ (reference sequence). CDR3 amino acids: CATTRERGYTF. In DNA form, the CDR3 reads TGTGCCACCACAAGGGAGAGGGGCTACACCTTC.

The chain joins TRBV7-3 to TRBJ2-5, with D possibly being TRBD2 (5 bases). The V gene lost 5 bases and the J gene lost 3 bases, with 19 bases spanning the gap. The CDR3 extends over 16 amino acids. Germline V gene lookup returns CDR1 SGHTA and CDR2 FQGTGA. This chain's CDR3 is CASSPGVVKGEETQYF. The CDR3 DNA is TGTGCCAGCAGCCCCGGCGTTGTTAAGGGAGAAGAGACCCAGTACTTC. The variable domain in full, with the rest retrieved from reference TRBV7-3 and TRBJ2-5, is GAGVSQTPSNKVTEKGKYVELRCDPISGHTALYWYRQSLGQGPEFLIYFQGTGAADDSGLPNDRFFAVRPEGSVSTLKIQRTERGDSAVYLCASSPGVVKGEETQYFGPGTRLLVL.

The chain combines TRBV4-2 with TRBJ1-6; no clear D. The CDR3 totals 14 residues. Germline V gene data show CDR1 as LGHNA and CDR2 as YNFKEQ. The V end was cut by 4 bases, the J end by 2 bases, with 6 bases between. The CDR3 is CASSPEPYNSPLHF. Here the CDR3 DNA reads TGTGCCAGCAGCCCCGAGCCCTATAATTCACCCCTCCACTTT.

The chain joins TRBV19 to TRBJ2-3, with 11 positions matching TRBD2. Germline V gives CDR1 LNHDA, CDR2 SQIVND (reference sequence). The CDR3 loop spans 15 amino acids. With 5 bases clipped from V and 6 bases from J, the junction kept 7 bases outside the gene matches. CDR3 coding DNA: TGTGCCAGTAGTGTTAGCGGGGGGGCCGGTGATACGCAGTATTTT. Translated: CASSVSGGAGDTQYF.

V usage is TRBV11-2 and J usage is TRBJ2-7, with 7 positions matching TRBD1. The CDR3 has 15 residues. Germline V gene sequence: CDR1 SGHAT, CDR2 FQNNGV. J lost 3 bases, V lost 7 bases, and 12 bases had no gene match. DNA for the CDR3: TGTGCCAGCAACTTTGGGGCTGGGACAGACTACGAGCAGTACTTC. Its protein is CASNFGAGTDYEQYF.

J is TRBJ2-1 and V is TRBV11-3; D is possibly TRBD2 (5 bases). V was clipped by 7 bases and J by 0 bases, with 16 bases between them. This CDR3 is 16 amino acids long. From germline, CDR1 is SGHNT and CDR2 YENEEA. CDR3 nucleotides: TGTGCCAGCACAACGGACTCCATTTACTCCTACAATGAGCAGTTCTTC. It codes for CASTTDSIYSYNEQFF.

Ten or more counts support this clone. The V gene is TRBV3-1 (or the pseudogene TRBV3-2), the J gene TRBJ2-3; 10 bases fit TRBD2. Trimming removed 0 bases from V and 0 bases from J; junction bases left unmatched: 12. The CDR3 has 20 residues. Germline values: CDR1 LGHDT, CDR2 YNNKEL (reference sequence). The CDR3 protein is CASSQEGRGLAGVSTDTQYF. The CDR3 bases are TGTGCCAGCAGCCAAGAAGGGAGGGGCCTAGCGGGAGTAAGCACAGATACGCAGTATTTT.

The rearrangement joins TRBV3-1 (or the pseudogene TRBV3-2) to TRBJ1-5, with D unresolved. CDR1 and CDR2 from the germline V gene are LGHDT and YNNKEL (reference sequence). Between the trimmed V and J ends, which lost 0 bases and 1 base, there was a span of 13 bases. The CDR3 runs to 17 residues. The CDR3 protein is CASSQEYSHSSNQPQHF. The CDR3 DNA reads as TGTGCCAGCAGCCAAGAGTATTCACATTCGAGCAATCAGCCCCAGCATTTT.

The gene calls are TRBV15 and TRBJ1-2; D unclear. Trimming removed 0 bases at V and 4 bases at J, with 12 bases between. The CDR3 has 15 residues. Germline lookup yields CDR1 LNHNV and CDR2 YYDKDF (reference sequence). CDR3 residues: CATSRDLLMSYGYTF. For the CDR3, the DNA is TGTGCCACCAGCAGAGATCTACTGATGAGCTATGGCTACACCTTC.

A single count supports this clone. V is TRBV7-3 and J is TRBJ2-2; D remains ambiguous. The germline V gene has CDR1 SGHTA and CDR2 FQGTGA. The CDR3 loop spans 12 amino acids. Trimming shortened V by 5 bases and J by 7 bases, and 8 bases separated the two germline ends. CDR3 nucleotide sequence: TGTGCCAGCAGCCGTCTAGGCGGGGAGCTGTTTTTT. This encodes CASSRLGGELFF.

Here the CDR3 DNA reads TGTGCCAGCAGACAGGGTCTGGGGGATGGCTACACCTTC. Translation: CASRQGLGDGYTF. The J gene is TRBJ1-2, the V gene TRBV6-5, with a weak D call TRBD1 (6 bases). Germline lookup yields CDR1 MNHEY and CDR2 SVGAGI. V was trimmed by 6 bases and J by 6 bases, leaving 14 bases between them. The CDR3 is 13 amino acids.

The chain carries TRBV7-8 and TRBJ1-2, with unresolved D. The germline V gene has CDR1 SGHVS and CDR2 FQNEAQ. V was pared by 0 bases and J by 7 bases, with 12 bases between. CDR3 size: 14 residues. The CDR3 is CASSLARGSSGYTF. The CDR3 DNA reads as TGTGCCAGCAGCTTAGCGAGAGGTAGCAGTGGCTACACCTTC.

The chain carries TRBV3-1 (or the pseudogene TRBV3-2) and TRBJ2-1, with D perhaps matching TRBD1 (6 bases). Per the germline V gene, CDR1 is LGHDT and CDR2 is YNNKEL (reference sequence). This CDR3 comprises 15 residues. Trimming cost V 2 bases and J 5 bases, with 13 bases left between them. The CDR3 coding sequence is TGTGCCAGCAGCCAATACAGGGCTATAGACAATGAGCAGTTCTTC. Protein sequence: CASSQYRAIDNEQFF.

The V gene is TRBV5-6, the J gene TRBJ2-3; D may be TRBD2 (6 bases). Germline V gene lookup returns CDR1 SGHDT and CDR2 YYEEEE. Trimming took 0 bases from V and 8 from J, leaving 25 bases between them. The CDR3 length is 18 residues. CDR3: CASSLAWSRNSSEATQYF. The CDR3 DNA follows: TGTGCCAGCAGCTTGGCCTGGTCTCGGAATTCTAGCGAGGCTACGCAGTATTTT.

The chain is built from TRBV7-9 and TRBJ2-5; D might be TRBD2 (6 bases). CDR3 length equals 15 residues. Germline V gene sequence: CDR1 SEHNR, CDR2 FQNEAQ (reference sequence). Trimming left V 2 bases short and J 0 bases short, with 10 bases between. This CDR3 reads CASSLPREYQETQYF. DNA of the CDR3: TGTGCCAGCAGCTTACCCCGGGAGTACCAAGAGACCCAGTACTTC.

In DNA form, the CDR3 reads TGCGCCAGCAGTCCAACCGGGGCGGGGGAGACCCAGTACTTC. This sequence encodes CASSPTGAGETQYF. The chain joins TRBV5-1 to TRBJ2-5, with TRBD2 as a possible D gene (6 bases). V was trimmed by 5 bases and J by 5 bases, leaving 16 bases between them. Germline V gene sequence: CDR1 SGHRS, CDR2 YFSETQ. The CDR3 is 14 amino acids.

V is TRBV30 and J is TRBJ1-2; TRBD1 might be the D (5 bases). This CDR3 contains 15 residues. Trimming shortened V by 0 bases and J by 4 bases, and 15 bases separated the two germline ends. Germline V CDR1 and CDR2: GTSNPN, SVGIG (reference sequence). The CDR3 sequence: CAWSVPPGPIYGYTF. CDR3 coding DNA: TGTGCCTGGAGTGTACCCCCAGGGCCGATCTATGGCTACACCTTC. Supplemented by reference TRBV30 and TRBJ1-2, the full variable domain reads SQTIHQWPATLVQPVGSPLSLECTVEGTSNPNLYWYRQAAGRGLQLLFYSVGIGQISSEVPQNLSASRPQDRQFILSSKKLLLSDSGFYLCAWSVPPGPIYGYTFGSGTRLTVV.

V is TRBV2 and J is TRBJ2-7, with TRBD1 matching 11 bases. With 8 bases clipped from V and 4 bases from J, the junction kept 4 bases outside the gene matches. The CDR3 sequence is 13 residues long. CDR1 SNHLY and CDR2 FYNNEI come from the germline V gene. The CDR3 loop is CASGGQGVYEQYF. The CDR3, as DNA: TGTGCCAGCGGGGGACAGGGGGTTTACGAGCAGTACTTC. Variable domain in full (rest from reference TRBV2 and TRBJ2-7): EPEVTQTPSHQVTQMGQEVILRCVPISNHLYFYWYRQILGQKVEFLVSFYNNEISEKSEIFDDQFSVERPDGSNFTLKIRSTKLEDSAMYFCASGGQGVYEQYFGPGTRLTVT.

The chain has TRBV28 and TRBJ2-7; TRBD2 aligns across 10 bases. This CDR3 spans 14 amino acids. After removal of 6 bases from V and 0 bases from J, the junction contained 2 bases not matched to a gene. Germline loops: CDR1 MDHEN, CDR2 SYDVKM. Written as DNA, the CDR3 is TGTGCCAGCAGACTAGCGGGGCCCTCCTACGAGCAGTACTTC. This gives the protein CASRLAGPSYEQYF.

This chain uses TRBV9 with TRBJ2-3; 7 bases line up with TRBD2. The junction had 9 bases not matched to a gene; V was cut back by 1 base and J by 1 base. The CDR3 length is 17 residues. Looked up from germline, CDR1 is SGDLS and CDR2 is YYNGEE. CDR3 coding DNA: TGTGCCAGCAGCGTAAACCCGGGGGGTAGTGGCACAGATACGCAGTATTTT. It is translated as CASSVNPGGSGTDTQYF.

This chain joins TRBV3-1 (or the pseudogene TRBV3-2) and TRBJ1-4, with D perhaps TRBD1 (5 bases). The length of the CDR3 is 15 residues. With 6 bases removed from V and 3 bases from J, the gap between germline ends came to 14 bases. Per the germline V gene, CDR1 is LGHDT and CDR2 is YNNKEL (reference sequence). The CDR3 region is CASSATGGPNEKLFF. CDR3 coding DNA: TGTGCCAGCAGTGCCACGGGGGGTCCTAATGAAAAACTGTTTTTT.

The gene calls are TRBV18 and TRBJ2-1, with TRBD2 matching over 13 bases. This CDR3 has 17 amino acids. V lost 3 bases, J lost 1 base, and 3 bases stayed unmatched. Germline V CDR1 and CDR2: KGHSH, LQKENI. CDR3 bases: TGTGCCAGCTCACCCGGACTAGCGGGAGTATCCTACAATGAGCAGTTCTTC. It encodes CASSPGLAGVSYNEQFF.

The chain carries TRBV7-2 and TRBJ1-2; D uncertain. The ends were cut back, 6 bases at V and 5 bases at J, with 22 bases in the middle. CDR3 length equals 16 residues. Looked up from germline, CDR1 is SGHTA and CDR2 is FQGNSA. CDR3 nucleotides: TGTGCCAGCAGACTAGGAGTGAGCCTAGAAATATATGGCTACACCTTC. This translates into CASRLGVSLEIYGYTF.

This clone appeared many times. The rearrangement uses TRBV5-1 and TRBJ2-5; 11 bases map to TRBD1. This CDR3 is built from 15 residues. The V gene's germline CDR1 is SGHRS and CDR2 YFSETQ. The V segment lost 3 bases and the J segment 5 bases; nucleotides outside the gene matches: 6. The CDR3 bases are TGCGCCAGCAGCTCGACCGGGACAGGGGGGGAGACCCAGTACTTC. Translating it yields CASSSTGTGGETQYF.

This clone was seen only once. The rearrangement uses TRBV28 and TRBJ1-2; D ambiguous. CDR3 length: 12 amino acids. Germline V gene lookup returns CDR1 MDHEN and CDR2 SYDVKM. Trimming left V 1 base short and J 6 bases short, with 6 bases between. The CDR3 sequence is CASSLFGDGYTF. DNA of the CDR3: TGTGCCAGCAGTTTATTCGGTGATGGCTACACCTTC.

The chain links TRBV10-2 to TRBJ2-5; 8 bases are shared with TRBD2. The CDR3 is made up of 13 amino acids. Unmatched junction bases numbered 1, after V lost 6 bases and J lost 1 base. Germline V lookup: CDR1 WSHSY, CDR2 SAAADI. In DNA, the CDR3 is TGCGCCAGCAGGGCGGGGGGCCAAGAGACCCAGTACTTC. Its translation is CASRAGGQETQYF.